These 3 T cell receptor beta chains were all obtained from the same sample, sequenced in a study of PD-1 and CTLA-4 blockade in melanoma. Profiling relied on immunoSEQ multiplex PCR, and the TCRdb table lists in-frame clones only, not all of them. Seen here are over 25,000 clones, 85% to 90% observed once, and the top ten hold about 8.5%. The sample here was CD8+ T cells from peripheral blood, taken before anti-PD-1 treatment. Source of these receptors: a human donor with melanoma.

The V and J genes are TRBV6-5 and TRBJ2-3, with 12 positions matching TRBD1. V shed 6 bases, J shed 4 bases, and the junction held 5 bases outside the gene matches. This CDR3 spans 15 amino acids. The germline V gene has CDR1 MNHEY and CDR2 SVGAGI. As DNA, the CDR3 is TGTGCCAGCAGCGAGGGACAGGGGGCATCAGATACGCAGTATTTT. Protein product: CASSEGQGASDTQYF.

This clone was detected a few times. The same CDR3 can be traced to other DNA sequences in this sample. The genes are TRBV5-1 and TRBJ2-7; D is unclear. CDR1 is SGHRS and CDR2 is YFSETQ in the germline V gene. V was trimmed by 5 bases and J by 4 bases, leaving 13 bases between them. The CDR3 is 13 amino acids. CDR3: CASSPTETYEQYF. As DNA, the CDR3 is TGCGCCAGCAGTCCGACCGAAACTTACGAGCAGTACTTC.

The CDR3 here is CASSPDLAKNIQYF. The CDR3 DNA follows: TGTGCCAGTAGTCCAGATCTAGCCAAAAACATTCAGTACTTC. V gene TRBV19 combines with J gene TRBJ2-4; D gene unclear. Germline V CDR1 and CDR2: LNHDA, SQIVND (reference sequence). Trimming left V 5 bases short and J 0 bases short, with 8 bases between. The CDR3 covers 14 residues.